This T cell receptor beta chain was profiled in a study of technical replicates of blood from several donors. Clones were sequenced by immunoSEQ multiplex PCR, and TCRdb holds only the in-frame ones, with some missing. Among tens of thousands of clones listed, roughly 94% were seen once. The V and J ends lost 0 bases and 6 bases, in that order; junction bases with no gene match: 5. Germline assignment: CDR1 MGHDK and CDR2 SYGVNS. The CDR3 contains 14 residues. The genes are TRBV25-1 and TRBJ2-7; TRBD2 aligns across 7 bases. The sample consisted of T cells isolated from PBMCs. The sequence derives from a human donor in good health. For the CDR3, the DNA is TGTGCCAGCAGTGAATATAGGGAGGGAGGCGAGCAGTACTTC. Amino acid sequence: CASSEYREGGEQYF.